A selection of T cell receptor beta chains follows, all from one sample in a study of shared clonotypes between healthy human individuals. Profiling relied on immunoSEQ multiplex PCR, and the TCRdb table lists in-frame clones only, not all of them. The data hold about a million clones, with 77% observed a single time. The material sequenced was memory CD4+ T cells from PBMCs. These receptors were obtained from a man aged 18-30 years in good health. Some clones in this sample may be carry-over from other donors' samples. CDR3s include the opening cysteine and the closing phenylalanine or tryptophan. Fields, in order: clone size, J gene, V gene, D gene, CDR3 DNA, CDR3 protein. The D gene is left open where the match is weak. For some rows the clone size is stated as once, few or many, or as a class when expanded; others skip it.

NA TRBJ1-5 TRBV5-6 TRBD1 TGTGCCAGCAGCCTCGGACAGGTGAATCAGCCCCAGCATTTT CASSLGQVNQPQHF
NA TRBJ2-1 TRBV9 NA TGTGCCAGCAGCGTAGGGACGGGCGGGTATGAGCAGTTCTTC CASSVGTGGYEQFF
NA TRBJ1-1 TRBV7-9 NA TGTGCCAGCAGCCCAGGGACCATACTGAACACTGAAGCTTTCTTT CASSPGTILNTEAFF
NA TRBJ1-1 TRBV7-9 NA TGTGCCAGCAGCCCCCTGAAAAGGGTAGGGAACACTGAAGCTTTCTTT CASSPLKRVGNTEAFF
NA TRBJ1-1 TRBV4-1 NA TGCGCCAGCAGCCAAGTTCCAGGGGACACTGAAGCTTTCTTT CASSQVPGDTEAFF
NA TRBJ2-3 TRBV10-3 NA TGTGCCATCAGTGAGTCGGTCCCCGAGTACGGGTCCCTTGGAGATACGCAGTATTTT CAISESVPEYGSLGDTQYF
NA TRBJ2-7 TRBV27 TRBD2 TGTGCCAGCAGGCCATTAAGCCTCCCCGGGACTAACTACGAGCAGTACTTC CASRPLSLPGTNYEQYF
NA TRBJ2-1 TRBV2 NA TGTGCCAGCGGACAGTACAATGAGCAGTTCTTC CASGQYNEQFF
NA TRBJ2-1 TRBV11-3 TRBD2 TGTGCCAGCAGCTCGGGACTAGCGGCGCAGTTCTTC CASSSGLAAQFF
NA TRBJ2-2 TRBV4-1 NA TGCGCCAGCAGCCCTCGTCTATCCCCCACCGGGGAGCTGTTTTTT CASSPRLSPTGELFF
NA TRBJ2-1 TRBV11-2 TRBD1 TGTGCCAGCAGCTTAGGACAGGGCAATGAGCAGTTCTTC CASSLGQGNEQFF
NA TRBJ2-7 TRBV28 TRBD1 TGTGCCAGCAGTTTGTGGGACAGGGTCCACGAGCAGTACTTC CASSLWDRVHEQYF
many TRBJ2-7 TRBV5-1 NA TGCGCCAGCAGCCTCTCCTGGGACGAGCAGTACTTC CASSLSWDEQYF
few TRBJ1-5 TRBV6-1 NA TGTGCCAGCAGTGCACAGGAGTTTAGCAATCAGCCCCAGCATTTT CASSAQEFSNQPQHF
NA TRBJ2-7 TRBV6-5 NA TGTGCCAGCAGTTACGGGGGATCCACCTCCTACGAGCAGTACTTC CASSYGGSTSYEQYF
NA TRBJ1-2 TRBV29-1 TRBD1 TGCAGCGTTGTAGGGCAGGGGGCGTGGGGCTACACCTTC CSVVGQGAWGYTF
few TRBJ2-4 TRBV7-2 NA TGTGCCAGCAGCTTAACCCCGGGACCGGGTGGCAAAAACATTCAGTACTTC CASSLTPGPGGKNIQYF
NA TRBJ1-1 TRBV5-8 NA TGTGCCAGCAGCTCCAGGATTAGGTCGACTGAAGCTTTCTTT CASSSRIRSTEAFF
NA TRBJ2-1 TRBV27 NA TGTGCCAGCAGTTTAGGGCGGGCGGTGCAGTTCTTC CASSLGRAVQFF
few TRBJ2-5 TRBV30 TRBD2 TGTGCCTGGGGGGGACTAGCGGGAGAGACCCAGTACTTC CAWGGLAGETQYF
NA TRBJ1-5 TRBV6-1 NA TGTGCCAGCAGTGGTATTTCAGGGCGGAATCAGCCCCAGCATTTT CASSGISGRNQPQHF
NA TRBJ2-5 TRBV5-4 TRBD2 TGTGCCAGCAGCCCGACTAGCGGCCAAGAGACCCAGTACTTC CASSPTSGQETQYF
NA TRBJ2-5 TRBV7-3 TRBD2 TGTGCCAGCAGCTTAATGGGGGTAGCGGGAGATCCCCAGTACTTC CASSLMGVAGDPQYF
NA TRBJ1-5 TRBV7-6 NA TGTGCCAGCAGCTTAATTGAGGGGCAGCCCCAGCATTTT CASSLIEGQPQHF
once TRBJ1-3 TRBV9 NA TGTGCCAGCAGCCCCCAAGACCCGTTAGGCTGGGGAAACACCATATATTTT CASSPQDPLGWGNTIYF
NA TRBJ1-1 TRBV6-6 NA TGTGCCAGCAGCAAACCGGGGGCGAACACTGAAGCTTTCTTT CASSKPGANTEAFF
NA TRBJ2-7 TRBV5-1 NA TGCGCCAGCAGCGACTCCGGGACGGTATCCTATGAGCAGTACTTC CASSDSGTVSYEQYF
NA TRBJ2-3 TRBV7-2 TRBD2 TGTGCCAGCAGCCGTACCCAAGCGGGAGTAGATACGCAGTATTTT CASSRTQAGVDTQYF
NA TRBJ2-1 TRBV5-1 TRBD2 TGCGCCAGCAGCTTGGTGCTAGCGGGAGGTCGGGAGCAGTTCTTC CASSLVLAGGREQFF
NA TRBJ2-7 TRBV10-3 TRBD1 TGTGCCATCAGCGAGGACAGGCCTCCCTACGAGCAGTACTTC CAISEDRPPYEQYF
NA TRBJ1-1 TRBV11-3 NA TGTGCCAGCAGCAGAGAGGGTAGGACTGAAGCTTTCTTT CASSREGRTEAFF
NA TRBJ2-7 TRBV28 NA TGTGCCAGCAGTTTATACCTCTACGAGCAGTACTTC CASSLYLYEQYF
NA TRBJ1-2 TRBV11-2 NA TGTGCCAGCAGACCAGGGTTTTCGGGTGATGGCTACACCTTC CASRPGFSGDGYTF
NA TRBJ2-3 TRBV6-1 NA TGTGCCAGCAGAGGGTCCTCTTCCACAGATACGCAGTATTTT CASRGSSSTDTQYF
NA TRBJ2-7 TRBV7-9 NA TGTGCCAGCAGCACCTTTGGGTCCTACGAGCAGTATTTC CASSTFGSYEQYF
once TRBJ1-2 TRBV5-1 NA TGCGCCAGCAGTCCTAGTTCAGGGCGGAACTATGGCTACACCTTC CASSPSSGRNYGYTF
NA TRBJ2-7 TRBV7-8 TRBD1 TGTGCCAGCAGCCGACCCAAGGGGGGACAGGGGGCAAGTAGCTACGAGCAGTACTTC CASSRPKGGQGASSYEQYF
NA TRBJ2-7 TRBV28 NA TGTGCCAGCAGTCACGGGAAATCCTACGAGCAGTACTTC CASSHGKSYEQYF
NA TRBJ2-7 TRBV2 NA TGTGCCAGCAGACCCTTGGGCGCAAAAGACGAGCAGTACTTC CASRPLGAKDEQYF
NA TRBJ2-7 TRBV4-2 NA TGTGCCAGCAGCCCCTCTCTCGCTAGCGCAATCTACGAGCAGTACTTC CASSPSLASAIYEQYF
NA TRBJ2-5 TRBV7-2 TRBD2 TGTGCCAGCAGCTTAGTTAGACTAGCGGGTTTCCAAGAGACCCAGTACTTC CASSLVRLAGFQETQYF
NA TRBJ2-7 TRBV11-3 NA TGTGCCAGCAGCTTCAGACCGACCTACGAGCAGTACTTC CASSFRPTYEQYF
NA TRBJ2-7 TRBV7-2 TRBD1 TGTGCCAGCAGCCTAATCGGAGACAGGGTTGTGGACTTC CASSLIGDRVVDF
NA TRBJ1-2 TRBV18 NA TGTGCCAGCTCACTAACACGGGAAGGGGGCTATGGCTACACCTTC CASSLTREGGYGYTF
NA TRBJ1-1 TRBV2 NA TGTGCCAGCAGCGGGACGGTAAACACTGAAGCTTTCTTT CASSGTVNTEAFF
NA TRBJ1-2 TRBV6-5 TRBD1 TGTGCCAGCAGCTGGACAGGGACGGGCTACACCTTC CASSWTGTGYTF
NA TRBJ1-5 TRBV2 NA TGTGCCAGCAGCCAGACAAGCAGTGAGCAGCCCCAGCATTTT CASSQTSSEQPQHF
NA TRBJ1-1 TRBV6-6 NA TGTGCCATCACCCCCTCCCAGAGCGGAACTGAAGCTTTCTTT CAITPSQSGTEAFF
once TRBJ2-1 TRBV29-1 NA TGCAGCGTCGTACCAGCGGACAATGAGCAGTTCTTC CSVVPADNEQFF
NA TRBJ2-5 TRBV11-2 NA TGTGCCAGCAGCCAAAAAGAGACCCAGTACTTC CASSQKETQYF
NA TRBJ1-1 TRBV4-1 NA TGCGCCAGCAGCCGCCAGGGGCTCATGAACACTGAAGCTTTCTTT CASSRQGLMNTEAFF
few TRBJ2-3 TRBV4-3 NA TGCGCCAGCAGCCAAGATTTTAGTCAGAGCACAGATACGCAGTATTTT CASSQDFSQSTDTQYF
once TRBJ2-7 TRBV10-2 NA TGCGCCAGCTCGGGGATCAGGGCATACGAGCAGTACTTC CASSGIRAYEQYF
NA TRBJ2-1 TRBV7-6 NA TGTGCCAGCAGCCCCCGGGGCCCCTCAAGCTCCTACAATGAGCAGTTCTTC CASSPRGPSSSYNEQFF
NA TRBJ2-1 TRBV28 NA TGTGCCAGCAGCCGTGCTCCACTGTATGAGCAGTTCTTC CASSRAPLYEQFF